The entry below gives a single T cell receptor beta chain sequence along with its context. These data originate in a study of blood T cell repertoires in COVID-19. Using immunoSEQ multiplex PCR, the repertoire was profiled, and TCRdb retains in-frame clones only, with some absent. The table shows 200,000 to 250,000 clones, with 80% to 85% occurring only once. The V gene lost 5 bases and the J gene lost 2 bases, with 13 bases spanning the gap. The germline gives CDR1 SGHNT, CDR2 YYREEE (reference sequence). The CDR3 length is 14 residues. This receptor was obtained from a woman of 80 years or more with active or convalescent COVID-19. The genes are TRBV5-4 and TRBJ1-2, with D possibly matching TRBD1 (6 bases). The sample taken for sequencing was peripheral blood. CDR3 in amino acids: CASSPRGQNYGYTF. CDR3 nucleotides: TGTGCCAGCAGTCCCAGGGGCCAGAACTATGGCTACACCTTC.